These 16 T cell receptor beta chains were all obtained from the same sample, sequenced in a study of shared clonotypes between healthy human individuals. Clones were read by immunoSEQ multiplex PCR, and TCRdb kept only the in-frame ones, dropping some. The sample contains about 1.5 million clones, about 96% of which appear only once. Sample: naive CD4+ T cells sorted from blood. The sample's subset: CD45RA+ positively selected. The receptors come from a man aged 25 to 40 in good health.

The chain carries TRBV10-1 and TRBJ1-1; D not certain. The CDR3 sequence is 13 residues long. V was cut by 5 bases and J by 4 bases, with 11 bases left in between. The V gene's germline CDR1 is WNHNN and CDR2 SYGVQD (reference sequence). CDR3 sequence reads: CASSPQPFTEAFF. CDR3 nucleotide sequence: TGCGCCAGCAGTCCCCAGCCTTTCACTGAAGCTTTCTTT.

The rearrangement joins TRBV27 to TRBJ2-1; 8 bases are a match to TRBD2. The length of the CDR3 is 13 residues. The trim removed 8 bases at V and 8 bases at J, leaving 8 bases unmatched. The germline CDR1 and CDR2 sequences are MNHEY and SMNVEV (reference sequence). DNA of the CDR3: TGTGCCAGCCGTCGGGGGACTAGTTATGAGCAGTTCTTC. Protein sequence: CASRRGTSYEQFF.

Only one count was recorded for this clone. V is TRBV15 and J is TRBJ1-1; TRBD1 is a possible D gene (5 bases). The germline gives CDR1 LNHNV, CDR2 YYDKDF (reference sequence). The V and J ends lost 1 base and 0 bases respectively, with 9 bases between them. The CDR3 has 15 residues. This CDR3 is CATSRAGQLNTEAFF. For the CDR3, the DNA is TGTGCCACCAGCAGAGCAGGACAATTGAACACTGAAGCTTTCTTT.

The chain recombines TRBV27 with TRBJ2-5; tentative D call: TRBD2 (5 bases). V lost 2 bases, J lost 4 bases, and 11 bases lay in between. CDR3 size: 14 residues. The germline V gene has CDR1 MNHEY and CDR2 SMNVEV (reference sequence). The CDR3 is CASSLLAPGETQYF. CDR3 DNA sequence: TGTGCCAGCAGTTTACTAGCCCCGGGAGAGACCCAGTACTTC.

The chain couples TRBV11-2 to TRBJ2-1, with 10 bases fitting TRBD2. The CDR3 spans 17 residues. CDR1 is SGHAT, CDR2 FQNNGV, per germline. The J segment lost 5 bases and the V segment lost 3 bases, leaving 10 bases of the junction unmatched. As DNA, the CDR3 is TGTGCCAGCAGCTTTGCCAGCGGGAGGGTCCTGGACAATGAGCAGTTCTTC. Translated, it gives CASSFASGRVLDNEQFF.

This chain joins TRBV4-2 and TRBJ2-1; no clear D gene. The CDR3 covers 12 residues. Trimming shortened V by 8 bases and J by 4 bases, and 9 bases separated the two germline ends. In germline, CDR1 is LGHNA, CDR2 YNFKEQ. CDR3 protein: CASGLEYNEQFF. CDR3 nucleotide sequence: TGTGCCAGCGGATTAGAATACAATGAGCAGTTCTTC.

The rearrangement joins TRBV11-2 to TRBJ2-3; no clear D. The CDR3 consists of 13 residues. V was trimmed by 2 bases and J by 5 bases, leaving 8 bases between them. The V gene's germline CDR1 is SGHAT and CDR2 FQNNGV. CDR3 nucleotide sequence: TGTGCCAGCAGCTTAATCCCGGGAGATACGCAGTATTTT. This gives the protein CASSLIPGDTQYF.

The gene calls are TRBV6-4 and TRBJ1-2, with TRBD1 as a possible D gene (6 bases). Looked up from germline, CDR1 is MRHNA and CDR2 is SNTAGT. Trimming pared 0 bases from V and 2 bases from J, leaving 10 bases between. The CDR3 has 15 amino acids. In DNA, the CDR3 is TGTGCCAGCAGTGACTCAGGAAGGGGGAACTATGGCTACACCTTC. Its protein product is CASSDSGRGNYGYTF.

CDR3 nucleotides: TGTGCCAGCTCACCGATCGGACTTAACACCGGGGAGCTGTTTTTT. Protein: CASSPIGLNTGELFF. The gene calls are TRBV18 and TRBJ2-2, with D perhaps TRBD2 (5 bases). Germline assignment: CDR1 KGHSH and CDR2 LQKENI. V lost 3 bases and J lost 2, with 10 bases in between. The CDR3 covers 15 residues.

This clone was seen once. The rearrangement links TRBV28 to TRBJ1-2; 7 nucleotides align to TRBD1. The CDR3 sequence is 10 residues long. V trimming: 10 bases; J trimming: 14 bases; junction bases outside the gene matches: 10. Germline V gene data show CDR1 as MDHEN and CDR2 as SYDVKM. The CDR3 region is CATGTVNNTF. In DNA, the CDR3 is TGTGCCACCGGGACAGTAAATAATACCTTC.

This chain connects TRBV5-4 to TRBJ1-1, with D unclear. The V end lost 4 bases, the J end lost 7 bases, and 11 bases lay between the germline ends. The CDR3 spans 12 residues. Germline assignment: CDR1 SGHNT and CDR2 YYREEE (reference sequence). CDR3 nucleotides: TGTGCCAGCAGCCCGTACCCAAATGAAGCTTTCTTT. Protein product: CASSPYPNEAFF.

In the case of this clone: Other nucleotide sequences in the sample specify the same CDR3. The chain couples TRBV9 to TRBJ2-7; 7 bases match TRBD2. Germline V gene lookup returns CDR1 SGDLS and CDR2 YYNGEE. The CDR3 extends over 14 amino acids. V dropped 4 bases and J dropped 3; count of bases not matched to a gene: 7. CDR3 DNA: TGTGCCAGCAGCCGGGGGGAAAAGGGCTACGAGCAGTACTTC. As protein: CASSRGEKGYEQYF.

V and J are TRBV5-1 and TRBJ2-7, with 8 positions matching TRBD1. With 4 bases clipped from V and 4 bases from J, the junction kept 4 bases outside the gene matches. CDR1 is SGHRS and CDR2 is YFSETQ in the germline V gene. CDR3 length equals 13 residues. CDR3 nucleotides: TGCGCCAGCAGCAACGACAGGGGTTACGAGCAGTACTTC. This encodes CASSNDRGYEQYF.

The rearrangement links TRBV28 to TRBJ2-4; 11 nucleotides line up with TRBD2. CDR1 and CDR2 (germline): MDHEN, SYDVKM. Germline trimming cut 6 bases from V and 6 bases from J; bases unmatched to any gene: 4. The CDR3 totals 14 residues. CDR3 coding DNA: TGTGCCAGCAGCCTACTAGCGGGAGTAAACATTCAGTACTTC. Translating it yields CASSLLAGVNIQYF.

On this clone: Different DNA sequences within this sample yield the same CDR3. The chain is built from TRBV28 and TRBJ2-7, with D unresolved. The CDR3 consists of 11 residues. The V gene's germline CDR1 is MDHEN and CDR2 SYDVKM. Trimming shortened V by 6 bases and J by 2 bases, and 5 bases separated the two germline ends. CDR3 protein: CASSTPYEQYF. The CDR3 DNA follows: TGTGCCAGCAGCACCCCCTACGAGCAGTACTTC.

This clone was seen once. The same CDR3 also results from other DNA sequences found in this sample. V and J are TRBV9 and TRBJ2-2, with 9 bases matching TRBD2. The length of the CDR3 is 16 residues. Looked up from germline, CDR1 is SGDLS and CDR2 is YYNGEE. With V trimmed by 3 bases and J by 1 base, 4 bases remained unmatched. CDR3 loop: CASSAGLAGNTGELFF. In DNA form, the CDR3 reads TGTGCCAGCAGCGCGGGACTAGCAGGGAACACCGGGGAGCTGTTTTTT.